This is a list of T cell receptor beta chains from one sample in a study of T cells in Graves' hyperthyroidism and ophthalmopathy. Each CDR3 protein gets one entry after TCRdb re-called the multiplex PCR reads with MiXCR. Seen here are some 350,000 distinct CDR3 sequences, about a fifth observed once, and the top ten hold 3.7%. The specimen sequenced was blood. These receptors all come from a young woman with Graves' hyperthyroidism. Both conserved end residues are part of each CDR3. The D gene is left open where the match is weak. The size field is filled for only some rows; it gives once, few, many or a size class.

DNA: TGTGCCAGCAGTTTATTCCCCCGGGCAGGAGGGAACACTGAAGCTTTCTTT
CDR3: CASSLFPRAGGNTEAFF
J: TRBJ1-1
V: TRBV28
size: many
D: NA

DNA: TGTGCCAGCATCGACGGAAAGGGAGGGGAAGAGACCCAGTACTTC
CDR3: CASIDGKGGEETQYF
J: TRBJ2-5
V: TRBV6-1
size: many
D: TRBD2

DNA: TGCGCCAGCAGCCACGCCGTCCTCCGCCACACTGAAGCTTTCTTT
CDR3: CASSHAVLRHTEAFF
J: TRBJ1-1
V: TRBV4-1
size: many
D: NA

DNA: TGTGCCAGCAGGCCCGGCGGAGGAGACACTGAAGCTTTCTTT
CDR3: CASRPGGGDTEAFF
J: TRBJ1-1
V: TRBV25-1
size: many
D: NA

DNA: TGCAGCGTTGAGATCCCGGCAGGGGCTTTTGACGAGCAGTACTTC
CDR3: CSVEIPAGAFDEQYF
J: TRBJ2-7
V: TRBV29-1
size: few
D: NA

DNA: TGTGCCAGCAGTTCCCTGGGACAGGGTCGCGAGCAGTACTTC
CDR3: CASSSLGQGREQYF
J: TRBJ2-7
V: TRBV12-3/TRBV12-4
size: many
D: TRBD1

DNA: TGTGCCAGCACTGGGGTGTCACAAGAGACCCAGTACTTC
CDR3: CASTGVSQETQYF
J: TRBJ2-5
V: TRBV6-1
size: NA
D: NA

DNA: TGTGCCAGCAAAACGGGTGTCATACGTGAAGGATCCTATAATTCACCCCTCCACTTT
CDR3: CASKTGVIREGSYNSPLHF
J: TRBJ1-6
V: TRBV6-4
size: many
D: NA

DNA: TGTGCCAGCAAAAAAACTCACTCCGGGACAGGGCCCTACGAGCAGTACTTC
CDR3: CASKKTHSGTGPYEQYF
J: TRBJ2-7
V: TRBV6-1
size: NA
D: TRBD1

DNA: TGTGCTAGTGGTTTGGGATATTACAGGGGTCTCGACACTGAAGCTTTCTTT
CDR3: CASGLGYYRGLDTEAFF
J: TRBJ1-1
V: TRBV12-5
size: many
D: TRBD1

DNA: TGTGCCAGCAAAGGGCAGACGGGAAACACCATATATTTT
CDR3: CASKGQTGNTIYF
J: TRBJ1-3
V: TRBV2
size: many
D: NA

DNA: TGTGCCAGCAGCTTAGGGATGGGCGATACGCAGTATTTT
CDR3: CASSLGMGDTQYF
J: TRBJ2-3
V: TRBV11-2
size: many
D: NA

DNA: TGCGCCAGCAGCTTGGAAACTAGCGGGTTAATAGATACGCAGTATTTT
CDR3: CASSLETSGLIDTQYF
J: TRBJ2-3
V: TRBV5-1
size: NA
D: TRBD2

DNA: TGTGCCAGCAGCGCGAGCAGGGCCGGGACCCAGTACTTC
CDR3: CASSASRAGTQYF
J: TRBJ2-5
V: TRBV7-8
size: NA
D: NA

DNA: TGTGCCAGCAGCCCCTGGGGACTAGCGGAACAAGAGACCCAGTACTTC
CDR3: CASSPWGLAEQETQYF
J: TRBJ2-5
V: TRBV2
size: many
D: TRBD2

DNA: TGTGCCAGCAGCTTTGGGGACATTCGCTACGAGCAGTACTTC
CDR3: CASSFGDIRYEQYF
J: TRBJ2-7
V: TRBV7-8
size: many
D: NA

DNA: TGTGCCAGCAGAGCCCCGCGGGGGGCCGACACCGGGGAGCTGTTTTTT
CDR3: CASRAPRGADTGELFF
J: TRBJ2-2
V: TRBV6-2/TRBV6-3
size: NA
D: TRBD2

DNA: TGTGCCACCCGGACGCTAGGAAACACCATATATTTT
CDR3: CATRTLGNTIYF
J: TRBJ1-3
V: TRBV10-3
size: many
D: NA

DNA: TGTGCCAGCTTCTACGACAAGCAGTACTTC
CDR3: CASFYDKQYF
J: TRBJ2-7
V: TRBV6-5
size: many
D: NA

DNA: TGTGCCAGCAGCTTACAGCGGGGGTCCGAGCAGTACTTC
CDR3: CASSLQRGSEQYF
J: TRBJ2-7
V: TRBV7-3
size: NA
D: TRBD2

DNA: TGTGCCACCAGTGCGGAGAAGTATCAGCCCCAGCATTTT
CDR3: CATSAEKYQPQHF
J: TRBJ1-5
V: TRBV24-1
size: many
D: NA

DNA: TGTGCCAGCAGTTCCGTTACAGCTACGATGAACACTGAAGCTTTCTTT
CDR3: CASSSVTATMNTEAFF
J: TRBJ1-1
V: TRBV6-5
size: many
D: NA

DNA: TGTGCCAGCAGCGTAGGAGATACCGGCGCTGGAAACACCATATATTTT
CDR3: CASSVGDTGAGNTIYF
J: TRBJ1-3
V: TRBV9
size: NA
D: NA

DNA: TGTGCCACCAGCAGAGATCTGATGGGAGGCTACACCTTC
CDR3: CATSRDLMGGYTF
J: TRBJ1-2
V: TRBV15
size: many
D: NA